Listed below are T cell receptor beta chains from one sample, sequenced in a study of T cell responses to AZD1222 COVID-19 vaccine. Generated by immunoSEQ multiplex PCR, the TCRdb table keeps only in-frame clones and is missing some. The sample yields 150,000 to 200,000 clones, 87% seen once. This specimen was peripheral blood, taken on day 0 of MenACWY control vaccination. The receptors were sampled from an adult in good health. The CDR3 runs from the conserved cysteine through the conserved F or W. D genes are given only for firm matches. Rows give clone size only sometimes, using once, few, many, or a class for an expanded clone.

D gene: -; V gene: TRBV19; J gene: TRBJ1-1; clone size: -; CDR3 protein: CASSISAQARLLNTEAFF; CDR3 DNA: TGTGCCAGTAGTATTTCAGCCCAGGCGAGACTACTGAACACTGAAGCTTTCTTT
D gene: TRBD1; V gene: TRBV24-1; J gene: TRBJ2-5; clone size: -; CDR3 protein: CATSDPGQGADWGQETQYF; CDR3 DNA: TGTGCCACCAGTGACCCCGGACAGGGGGCGGACTGGGGCCAAGAGACCCAGTACTTC
D gene: -; V gene: TRBV11-2; J gene: TRBJ1-5; clone size: -; CDR3 protein: CASSLGTGAGQPQHF; CDR3 DNA: TGTGCCAGCAGCTTAGGCACGGGGGCTGGACAGCCCCAGCATTTT
D gene: TRBD2; V gene: TRBV27; J gene: TRBJ2-3; clone size: -; CDR3 protein: CASSPRSSGGGDTQYF; CDR3 DNA: TGTGCCAGCAGTCCGCGCTCTAGCGGGGGGGGAGATACGCAGTATTTT
D gene: -; V gene: TRBV7-9; J gene: TRBJ2-7; clone size: -; CDR3 protein: CASSLTSYEQYF; CDR3 DNA: TGTGCCAGCAGCTTGACTAGCTACGAGCAGTACTTC
D gene: -; V gene: TRBV28; J gene: TRBJ1-1; clone size: -; CDR3 protein: CASTLGEGGTEAFF; CDR3 DNA: TGTGCCAGCACCTTGGGGGAAGGGGGCACTGAAGCTTTCTTT
D gene: -; V gene: TRBV7-2; J gene: TRBJ1-5; clone size: few; CDR3 protein: CASSLASQAAGLDGPQHF; CDR3 DNA: TGTGCCAGCAGCTTAGCGTCCCAGGCAGCCGGCTTGGATGGGCCCCAGCATTTT
D gene: TRBD1; V gene: TRBV5-4; J gene: TRBJ1-1; clone size: -; CDR3 protein: CASSKNLRGQGNTEAFF; CDR3 DNA: TGTGCCAGCAGCAAAAACCTCCGTGGACAGGGGAACACTGAAGCTTTCTTT
D gene: TRBD2; V gene: TRBV7-9; J gene: TRBJ2-3; clone size: -; CDR3 protein: CASGLAGLTIATDTQYF; CDR3 DNA: TGTGCCAGCGGCCTAGCGGGGCTTACTATTGCTACAGATACGCAGTATTTT
D gene: -; V gene: TRBV6-5; J gene: TRBJ1-2; clone size: -; CDR3 protein: CASIGGYGYTF; CDR3 DNA: TGTGCCAGTATAGGGGGCTATGGCTACACCTTC
D gene: TRBD2; V gene: TRBV5-1; J gene: TRBJ2-3; clone size: once; CDR3 protein: CASSLGTSKDTQYF; CDR3 DNA: TGCGCCAGCAGCTTGGGGACTAGCAAGGATACGCAGTATTTT
D gene: -; V gene: TRBV6-5; J gene: TRBJ1-1; clone size: -; CDR3 protein: CASSYGQNTEAFF; CDR3 DNA: TGTGCCAGCAGTTATGGCCAAAACACTGAAGCTTTCTTT
D gene: -; V gene: TRBV6-1; J gene: TRBJ2-7; clone size: -; CDR3 protein: CASSEFLYGSSSYEQYF; CDR3 DNA: TGTGCCAGCAGTGAATTCCTCTACGGTTCCAGCTCCTACGAGCAGTACTTC
D gene: -; V gene: TRBV24-1; J gene: TRBJ2-5; clone size: -; CDR3 protein: CATSDFTKETQYF; CDR3 DNA: TGTGCCACCAGTGATTTTACAAAAGAGACCCAGTACTTC
D gene: -; V gene: TRBV6-5; J gene: TRBJ2-3; clone size: -; CDR3 protein: CASTPGGFADTQYF; CDR3 DNA: TGTGCCAGCACCCCGGGTGGTTTCGCAGATACGCAGTATTTT
D gene: -; V gene: TRBV19; J gene: TRBJ2-3; clone size: -; CDR3 protein: CASSIYGAYGDTQYF; CDR3 DNA: TGTGCCAGTAGTATTTATGGCGCCTACGGGGATACGCAGTATTTT
D gene: -; V gene: TRBV7-9; J gene: TRBJ1-4; clone size: -; CDR3 protein: CASSFSDEKLFF; CDR3 DNA: TGTGCCAGCAGCTTTTCCGATGAAAAACTGTTTTTT
D gene: -; V gene: TRBV28; J gene: TRBJ1-6; clone size: -; CDR3 protein: CASSLASISSYNSPLHF; CDR3 DNA: TGTGCCAGCAGTTTGGCCAGCATAAGCTCCTATAATTCACCCCTCCACTTT